What follows are 21 T cell receptor beta chains derived from one specimen sequenced in a study of blood T cell repertoires in COVID-19. Only in-frame clones appear in the TCRdb table, and some are missing; sequencing was by immunoSEQ multiplex PCR. The sample holds almost 400,000 clones, over 75% seen once. Sequenced: PBMCs or T cells enriched from blood (not recorded which). These receptor sequences come from a woman aged 25 to 39 with acute COVID-19.

This chain uses TRBV9 with TRBJ1-6; D is unresolved. The CDR3 has 14 residues. Trimming took off 1 base at V and 9 bases at J, with 11 bases between the two ends. Per the germline V gene, CDR1 is SGDLS and CDR2 is YYNGEE. This chain's CDR3 is CASSVKAGGSPLHF. The CDR3 nucleotides read TGTGCCAGCAGCGTAAAGGCAGGAGGTTCACCCCTCCACTTT.

This chain links TRBV28 with TRBJ1-3; the match to TRBD1 covers 10 bases. The CDR3 extends over 14 amino acids. The germline gives CDR1 MDHEN, CDR2 SYDVKM. V lost 6 bases to trimming and J lost 8 bases; unmatched junction nucleotides: 7. CDR3 in DNA: TGTGCCAGCAGATCCGGGACAGGGGTGTACACCATATATTTT. Protein product: CASRSGTGVYTIYF.

CDR3 loop: CASSLWRGEAFF. The CDR3 DNA follows: TGTGCCAGCAGCCTCTGGCGGGGTGAAGCTTTCTTT. The gene calls are TRBV2 and TRBJ1-1; D is undetermined. Germline CDR1 SNHLY, CDR2 FYNNEI. The CDR3 has 12 residues. V dropped 6 bases and J dropped 7 bases, with 12 bases sitting between them.

This sequence joins TRBV10-3 and TRBJ2-7; D is perhaps TRBD1 (6 bases). V shed 5 bases and J shed 4 bases, with 6 bases lying between them. The CDR3 contains 11 residues. The germline gives CDR1 ENHRY, CDR2 SYGVKD. In DNA, the CDR3 is TGTGCCATCAGTACAGGGTACGAGCAGTACTTC. Translation gives CAISTGYEQYF.

The J gene is TRBJ2-5, the V gene TRBV24-1, with TRBD2 matching over 13 bases. This CDR3 is 17 amino acids long. Germline V gene lookup returns CDR1 KGHDR and CDR2 SFDVKD. Trimming removed 4 bases from V and 4 bases from J; junction bases left unmatched: 8. The DNA of the CDR3 is TGTGCCACCAGTGACCCGGGACTAGCGGGGCTCGGAGAGACCCAGTACTTC. Translation gives CATSDPGLAGLGETQYF.

The chain uses TRBV19 and TRBJ2-7; D ambiguous. From germline, CDR1 is LNHDA and CDR2 SQIVND (reference sequence). With 2 bases removed from V and 5 bases from J, the gap between germline ends came to 13 bases. The CDR3 totals 14 residues. CDR3 loop: CASSISGRFDEQYF. CDR3 DNA: TGTGCCAGTAGTATAAGTGGCAGGTTCGACGAGCAGTACTTC. The full variable domain, completed using reference TRBV19 and TRBJ2-7, is DGGITQSPKYLFRKEGQNVTLSCEQNLNHDAMYWYRQDPGQGLRLIYYSQIVNDFQKGDIAEGYSVSREKKESFPLTVTSAQKNPTAFYLCASSISGRFDEQYFGPGTRLTVT.

This chain uses TRBV30 with TRBJ2-1, with D perhaps TRBD2 (7 bases). V lost 3 bases, J lost 8 bases, and 17 bases lay in between. This CDR3 has 14 amino acids. The germline gives CDR1 GTSNPN, CDR2 SVGIG (reference sequence). CDR3 residues: CAWSVRGAIYEQFF. In DNA form, the CDR3 reads TGTGCCTGGAGCGTTCGGGGGGCGATCTATGAGCAGTTCTTC.

The genes are TRBV10-1 and TRBJ2-2, with a tentative D call TRBD2 (5 bases). V lost 2 bases to trimming and J lost 5 bases, with 12 bases between them. Germline V CDR1 and CDR2: WNHNN, SYGVQD (reference sequence). The CDR3 contains 15 residues. CDR3 nucleotide sequence: TGCGCCAGCAGTGAGGCAGGAGGACCAACCGGGGAGCTGTTTTTT. Protein product: CASSEAGGPTGELFF.

The J gene is TRBJ1-2, the V gene TRBV29-1; TRBD1 matches 8 bases. From germline, CDR1 is SQVTM and CDR2 ANQGSEA. V shed 3 bases, J shed 4 bases, and the junction held 4 bases outside the gene matches. The CDR3 sequence is 13 residues long. CDR3 nucleotides: TGCAGCGTTGAGTGGACAGGGAGCTATGGCTACACCTTC. Its translation is CSVEWTGSYGYTF.

V and J are TRBV4-1 and TRBJ1-1; D is undetermined. V was clipped by 0 bases and J by 4 bases, with 9 bases between them. The germline V gene encodes CDR1 MGHRA and CDR2 YSYEKL. The CDR3 length is 14 residues. The CDR3 DNA sequence: TGCGCCAGCAGCCAAGAACGCGCCGCCACTGAAGCTTTCTTT. It yields the protein CASSQERAATEAFF.

Here the CDR3 DNA reads TGCGCCAGCAGCTTAACAGGCCGCTCTGGAAACACCATATATTTT. This sequence encodes CASSLTGRSGNTIYF. The chain couples TRBV5-1 to TRBJ1-3, with a tentative D call TRBD1 (5 bases). The ends were cut back, 2 bases at V and 0 bases at J, with 9 bases in the middle. Per the germline V gene, CDR1 is SGHRS and CDR2 is YFSETQ. The CDR3 is made up of 15 amino acids.

This clone was counted between two and nine times. V usage is TRBV6-5 and J usage is TRBJ1-6, with D maybe TRBD1 (6 bases). CDR1 and CDR2 (germline): MNHEY, SVGAGI. CDR3 length: 14 residues. The germline V and J ends were trimmed by 4 bases and 11 bases, with 15 bases remaining between them. The CDR3 reads CASSSDSSYPPLHF. CDR3 in DNA: TGTGCCAGCAGTTCGGACAGTTCTTATCCACCCCTCCACTTT.

With regard to this clone: One end of the junction does not line up with germline, which may come from a read error. V is TRBV19 and J is TRBJ1-1; 7 nucleotides agree with TRBD1. The CDR3 runs to 13 residues. Germline loops: CDR1 LNHDA, CDR2 SQIVND (reference sequence). CDR3 region: CASSIETGADAFF. For the CDR3, the DNA is TGTGCCAGTAGTATAGAAACAGGGGCTGACGCTTTCTTT. Variable domain in full (rest from reference TRBV19 and TRBJ1-1): DGGITQSPKYLFRKEGQNVTLSCEQNLNHDAMYWYRQDPGQGLRLIYYSQIVNDFQKGDIAEGYSVSREKKESFPLTVTSAQKNPTAFYLCASSIETGADAFFGQGTRLTVV.

V usage is TRBV18 and J usage is TRBJ1-6, with TRBD1 as a possible D gene (6 bases). CDR3 length equals 13 residues. Germline assignment: CDR1 KGHSH and CDR2 LQKENI. The V and J ends lost 2 bases and 8 bases respectively, with 7 bases between them. The CDR3 nucleotides read TGTGCCAGCTCACCAGCAGGGGATTCACCCCTCCACTTT. It codes for CASSPAGDSPLHF.

V is TRBV7-2 and J is TRBJ1-1, with D uncertain. V shed 2 bases and J shed 4 bases, with 8 bases lying between them. This CDR3 has 13 amino acids. The germline CDR1 and CDR2 sequences are SGHTA and FQGNSA. DNA of the CDR3: TGTGCCAGCAGCTTAAGAGGGAGCACTGAAGCTTTCTTT. It translates to CASSLRGSTEAFF.

V gene TRBV4-2 combines with J gene TRBJ2-7; tentative D call: TRBD1 (5 bases). CDR1 is LGHNA and CDR2 is YNFKEQ in the germline V gene. This CDR3 region has 14 residues. V dropped 2 bases and J dropped 3 bases, with 11 bases sitting between them. The CDR3 loop is CASSQKQEFYEQYF. The CDR3 bases are TGTGCCAGCAGCCAAAAACAGGAGTTCTACGAGCAGTACTTC.

The chain joins TRBV12-3 or TRBV12-4 to TRBJ1-3, with unresolved D. This CDR3 is built from 13 residues. The V and J ends lost 6 bases and 4 bases respectively, with 10 bases between them. The CDR3 DNA sequence: TGTGCCAGCAGGTACTCGGGGGGAAACACCATATATTTT. This codes for CASRYSGGNTIYF.

The chain recombines TRBV6-1 with TRBJ2-3, with TRBD1 as a possible D gene (5 bases). Germline V gene data show CDR1 as MNHNS and CDR2 as SASEGT. This CDR3 has 15 residues. Trimming removed 2 bases from V and 7 bases from J, with 16 bases in between. The CDR3 DNA reads as TGTGCCAGCAGTGAAATTCGTTACAGGTCAAATACGCAGTATTTT. Its protein product is CASSEIRYRSNTQYF.

The rearrangement uses TRBV5-1 and TRBJ2-7; D unresolved. In germline, CDR1 is SGHRS, CDR2 YFSETQ. The CDR3 covers 13 residues. Trimming removed 0 bases from V and 2 bases from J, with 6 bases in between. CDR3 in amino acids: CASSLGAPYEQYF. Written as DNA, the CDR3 is TGCGCCAGCAGCTTGGGGGCACCCTACGAGCAGTACTTC.

This rearrangement joins TRBV5-1 to TRBJ2-3; maybe TRBD2 (5 bases). V was clipped by 4 bases and J by 6 bases, with 12 bases between them. Looked up from germline, CDR1 is SGHRS and CDR2 is YFSETQ. CDR3 length: 13 amino acids. The CDR3, as DNA: TGCGCCAGCAGCCTCGGGAAGCTGGATACGCAGTATTTT. Its translation: CASSLGKLDTQYF. Full variable domain (remainder filled in from reference TRBV5-1 and TRBJ2-3): KAGVTQTPRYLIKTRGQQVTLSCSPISGHRSVSWYQQTPGQGLQFLFEYFSETQRNKGNFPGRFSGRQFSNSRSEMNVSTLELGDSALYLCASSLGKLDTQYFGPGTRLTVL.

DNA of the CDR3: TGTGCCAGCAGTTCGCAGGGGGTCCAAGAGACCCAGTACTTC. This sequence encodes CASSSQGVQETQYF. The J gene is TRBJ2-5, the V gene TRBV7-2, with 7 bases lining up with TRBD1. V trimming: 6 bases; J trimming: 1 base; junction bases outside the gene matches: 5. This CDR3 is built from 14 residues. The germline CDR1 and CDR2 sequences are SGHTA and FQGNSA.